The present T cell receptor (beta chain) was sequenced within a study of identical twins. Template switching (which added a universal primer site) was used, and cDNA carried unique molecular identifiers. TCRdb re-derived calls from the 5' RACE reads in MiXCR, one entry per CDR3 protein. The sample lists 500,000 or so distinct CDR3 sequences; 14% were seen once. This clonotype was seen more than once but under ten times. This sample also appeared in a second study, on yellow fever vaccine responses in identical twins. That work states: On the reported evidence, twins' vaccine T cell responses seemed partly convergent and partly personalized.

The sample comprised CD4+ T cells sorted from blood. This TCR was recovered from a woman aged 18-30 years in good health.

The CDR3 is CASSEGLAGVKYF. In DNA form, the CDR3 reads TGTGCCAGCAGCGAGGGACTAGCGGGAGTGAAGTACTTC. The chain has TRBV7-9 and TRBJ2-7, with 14 bases lining up with TRBD2. The germline V gene has CDR1 SEHNR and CDR2 FQNEAQ (reference sequence). Trimming removed 5 bases from V and 11 bases from J; junction bases left unmatched: 5. This CDR3 comprises 13 residues.